This T cell receptor (beta chain) was captured by sequencing in a study of blood T cell repertoires in COVID-19. Study context: Specimens from acute and convalescent COVID-19 originated in the United States, Italy and Spain. PBMCs, B-cell-depleted T cells, or T cells were the source of the cDNA or gDNA that made up the material.

Authors' data handling: From reference gene primer amplification, estimates of nucleated cell counts were derived. TCRdb keeps only in-frame clones here, not all; method: immunoSEQ multiplex PCR. V and J calls and clone size are given by that table; D and trimming were obtained from the DNA. The profile shows approximately 68,000 clones, 86% of them singletons. The junction had 7 bases not matched to a gene; V was cut back by 5 bases and J by 4 bases. This CDR3 has 15 residues. Germline-derived CDR1 and CDR2 are SGHTA and FQGNSA. The V gene is TRBV7-2, the J gene TRBJ2-2; TRBD1 matches at 7 bases. What was sequenced was peripheral blood. This clonotype was obtained from a man in his forties or fifties with active COVID-19. As DNA, the CDR3 is TGTGCCAGCAGCACCGACAGGGAAACCACCGGGGAGCTGTTTTTT. Its protein is CASSTDRETTGELFF.